This entry concerns a single T cell receptor (beta chain). Its antigen remains unidentified. Base qualities are not at hand, and no much larger clone is one base apart. The treatment or condition label of this sample denotes: randomized to nivolumab then ipilimumab (arm A) or the reverse (arm B). Prior DNA-damaging chemotherapy had not been received by any trial patient. On a FACS Aria II flow cytometer, live CD3+CD8+ cells that were negative for CD19 and CD56 were sorted from thawed PBMCs. Samples came from patients with melanoma in CheckMate 064, a randomized, open-label phase II trial of sequential checkpoint blockade. Leukapheresis was used to collect peripheral blood mononuclear cells, which were then purified with Ficoll-Paque and frozen in human serum with about 9.3% DMSO. Immediately after sorting, the purity of sorted blood CD3+CD8+ cells was verified to be >95%, after which DNA was extracted.

The entry originates in a study of sequential checkpoint blockade in melanoma (dated by TCRdb to the late 2010s). For context, the study as a whole: In a 1:1 randomization, patients received either first-line nivolumab then ipilimumab (arm A) or ipilimumab then nivolumab (arm B). Maintenance nivolumab came after each of the two trial sequences. The full study reports these points: Larger, independent patient cohorts are needed to validate the response-prediction model that combines TCR metrics and mutation burden.

The immunoSEQ Assay was used to immunosequence TCRbeta CDR3 regions from genomic DNA. Genomic DNA was amplified by bias-controlled multiplex PCR before high-throughput sequencing. Concerning the study's data processing: To quantify the absolute abundance of each unique TCRbeta CDR3 region, the sequences were collapsed and filtered. Clonality, defined as 1 minus Pielou's evenness, was calculated using only productive rearrangements. A previously published method was used to identify clones whose frequencies were significantly greater in on-treatment samples than in baseline samples. The clones in this table, taken by TCRdb from immuneACCESS, are in-frame only. Not every clone is retained; where verified, under half of the shortfall comes from an unresolved V gene, and the cause of the rest is unknown. That table furnishes V, J and clone size, whereas the DNA furnished D and trimming. The sample profile shows about 1,700 clones; over 70% of them were found once. The biggest ten clones account for about 23% of the sample.

V is cut by 6 bases and J by 10 bases, and the space between the germline ends is 12 bases. CDR1 DFQATT and CDR2 SNEGSKA were looked up in the germline V gene (reference sequence). There are 11 amino acids in the CDR3, from cysteine to phenylalanine inclusive. Just the 33-base CDR3 DNA is kept, in frame starting at base 1. In this chain, TRBV20-1 is recombined with TRBJ1-4; the best D guess is TRBD1, with 5 bases matching. The source is a human donor with melanoma. Specimen: CD8+ T cells sorted from blood (inferred from file names), collected from a patient given nivolumab and ipilimumab in sequence. The sequenced DNA: TGCAGTGCGATCGGGGGGGGAAAACTGTTTTTT. It codes for CSAIGGGKLFF.